The 27 T cell receptor beta chains in this list originate from one sample, sequenced in a study of blood T cell repertoires in COVID-19. Assay used: immunoSEQ multiplex PCR; TCRdb lists only in-frame clones, some missing. The sample shows roughly 240,000 clones, 85% of them seen only once. What was sequenced was PBMCs or T cells enriched from blood (not recorded which). The receptors shown here come from a woman between 45 and 60 years old with acute COVID-19.

This clone has a single count. J is TRBJ1-4 and V is TRBV7-9; 8 positions match TRBD1. Germline lookup yields CDR1 SEHNR and CDR2 FQNEAQ (reference sequence). Trimming took 3 bases from V and 7 from J; bases not matched to a gene: 7. The CDR3 is 15 residues long. CDR3 in DNA: TGTGCCAGCAGCTTTATCGACAGGGGAGCTGAAAAACTGTTTTTT. This sequence encodes CASSFIDRGAEKLFF.

The V and J genes are TRBV2 and TRBJ2-5, with 7 bases aligning to TRBD2. V was pared by 1 base and J by 2 bases, with 4 bases of the junction left unmatched. CDR3 length: 15 amino acids. Per the germline V gene, CDR1 is SNHLY and CDR2 is FYNNEI. The CDR3 is CASSEVGAGQETQYF. Here the CDR3 DNA reads TGTGCCAGCAGTGAAGTAGGAGCGGGGCAAGAGACCCAGTACTTC.

The sample holds one count of this clone. The chain combines TRBV7-2 with TRBJ1-2; 7 nucleotides line up with TRBD1. With V trimmed by 5 bases and J by 5 bases, 8 bases remained unmatched. Germline loops: CDR1 SGHTA, CDR2 FQGNSA. The CDR3 is 14 residues long. CDR3 loop: CASSPGTELYGYTF. The CDR3 bases are TGTGCCAGCAGCCCCGGGACAGAACTGTATGGCTACACCTTC.

The genes are TRBV18 and TRBJ1-2; D may be TRBD1 (5 bases). This CDR3 is 13 amino acids long. Germline-derived CDR1 and CDR2 are KGHSH and LQKENI. V shed 1 base and J shed 6 bases, with 9 bases lying between them. The CDR3 nucleotides read TGTGCCAGCTCACCACAGGGGATACATGGCTACACCTTC. This codes for CASSPQGIHGYTF.

The chain carries TRBV28 and TRBJ1-1, with D tentatively TRBD1 (6 bases). The CDR3 sequence is 15 residues long. V lost 6 bases and J 1 base, leaving 15 bases between the germline ends. In germline, CDR1 is MDHEN, CDR2 SYDVKM. CDR3 region: CASSWIMDRNTEAFF. As DNA, the CDR3 is TGTGCCAGCAGCTGGATTATGGACAGGAACACTGAAGCTTTCTTT.

Regarding this clone: Other DNA sequences in this sample translate to the same CDR3. The genes are TRBV6-5 and TRBJ1-5, with TRBD1 matching over 10 bases. This CDR3 has 16 amino acids. Germline V gene data show CDR1 as MNHEY and CDR2 as SVGAGI. The junction had 1 base not matched to a gene; V was cut back by 0 bases and J by 2 bases. CDR3: CASSYSGTGGNQPQHF. The DNA of the CDR3 is TGTGCCAGCAGTTACTCGGGGACAGGGGGCAATCAGCCCCAGCATTTT.

The chain has TRBV12-3 or TRBV12-4 and TRBJ1-2; D is unclear. The V gene lost 6 bases and the J gene lost 12 bases, with 17 bases spanning the gap. The CDR3 contains 12 residues. This CDR3 reads CASRYSSGVHTF. In nucleotides, the CDR3 is TGTGCCAGCAGATACTCCTCGGGAGTACACACCTTC.

The CDR3 coding sequence is TGTGCCAGCAGTTACGACAGGGGGCGTGGCTACACCTTC. Translated: CASSYDRGRGYTF. The chain combines TRBV12-3 or TRBV12-4 with TRBJ1-2; 10 bases align to TRBD1. J lost 7 bases, V lost 4 bases, and 3 bases had no gene match. CDR3 length: 13 amino acids.

This chain uses TRBV5-1 with TRBJ1-2; TRBD1 matches at 8 bases. V lost 2 bases to trimming and J lost 4 bases; unmatched junction nucleotides: 13. Germline loops: CDR1 SGHRS, CDR2 YFSETQ. The CDR3 is 17 amino acids. CDR3 in amino acids: CASSFPEGQGRGYGYTF. The CDR3 region has the DNA TGCGCCAGCAGCTTCCCTGAAGGACAGGGTCGGGGCTATGGCTACACCTTC.

This clone was picked up one time. The V call is TRBV7-8, the J call TRBJ1-2; 12 nucleotides agree with TRBD1. The germline CDR1 and CDR2 sequences are SGHVS and FQNEAQ. The CDR3 totals 16 residues. V shed 1 base and J 4 bases; nucleotides not matched to a gene: 4. Here the CDR3 DNA reads TGTGCCAGCAGCTTAGACCCGGGACAGGGGGCCTATGGCTACACCTTC. Translation: CASSLDPGQGAYGYTF.

The J gene is TRBJ1-2, the V gene TRBV7-9; TRBD1 matches at 8 bases. The germline CDR1 and CDR2 sequences are SEHNR and FQNEAQ (reference sequence). J gave up 5 bases and V 6 bases, and 11 bases lay outside the gene matches. CDR3 size: 15 residues. The CDR3, as DNA: TGTGCCAGCAGTTCGGTTCAGCAGGGGGCTTATGGCTACACCTTC. Its protein is CASSSVQQGAYGYTF.

The chain couples TRBV2 to TRBJ2-1, with D tentatively TRBD1 (6 bases). V lost 6 bases, J lost 0 bases, and 9 bases lay in between. The CDR3 consists of 14 residues. Germline CDR1 and CDR2: SNHLY and FYNNEI. CDR3 residues: CASRGDTSYNEQFF. The CDR3 bases are TGTGCCAGCAGGGGGGACACCTCCTACAATGAGCAGTTCTTC.

The chain employs TRBV7-2 and TRBJ1-2; 9 bases fit TRBD1. The V segment lost 5 bases and the J segment 3 bases; nucleotides outside the gene matches: 10. Germline lookup yields CDR1 SGHTA and CDR2 FQGNSA. The CDR3 is made up of 16 amino acids. The CDR3 here is CASSPPFGDRDYGYTF. The CDR3 bases are TGTGCCAGCAGCCCACCCTTCGGGGACAGGGACTATGGCTACACCTTC.

The V gene is TRBV5-1, the J gene TRBJ1-1; D is perhaps TRBD1 (5 bases). The CDR3 has 15 amino acids. Trimming cost V 4 bases and J 0 bases, with 13 bases left between them. CDR1 is SGHRS and CDR2 is YFSETQ in the germline V gene. CDR3 nucleotide sequence: TGCGCCAGCAGCGAAGACAGTACCTTGAACACTGAAGCTTTCTTT. Amino acid sequence: CASSEDSTLNTEAFF.

The chain recombines TRBV5-6 with TRBJ1-2, with TRBD1 as a possible D gene (6 bases). The germline V gene encodes CDR1 SGHDT and CDR2 YYEEEE. The CDR3 totals 14 residues. V lost 3 bases and J 1 base, leaving 10 bases between the germline ends. The CDR3 loop reads CASSSGHNNYGYTF. In nucleotides, the CDR3 is TGTGCCAGCAGCTCGGGACATAATAACTATGGCTACACCTTC.

The gene calls are TRBV6-5 and TRBJ2-1; 9 bases line up with TRBD1. This CDR3 contains 16 residues. Germline V gene lookup returns CDR1 MNHEY and CDR2 SVGAGI. V shed 0 bases and J 3 bases; nucleotides not matched to a gene: 3. CDR3 amino acids: CASSYSPGQGYNEQFF. DNA of the CDR3: TGTGCCAGCAGTTACTCTCCGGGACAGGGCTACAATGAGCAGTTCTTC.

The chain has TRBV19 and TRBJ1-1; D ambiguous. CDR1 and CDR2 from the germline V gene are LNHDA and SQIVND (reference sequence). The V end lost 0 bases, the J end lost 7 bases, and 12 bases lay between the germline ends. The CDR3 loop spans 14 amino acids. CDR3 in amino acids: CASSIEGLRVEAFF. The CDR3 bases are TGTGCCAGTAGTATAGAGGGGTTGCGGGTTGAAGCTTTCTTT.

The chain has TRBV5-6 and TRBJ1-4; 8 bases are shared with TRBD1. V lost 4 bases to trimming and J lost 8 bases; unmatched junction nucleotides: 7. The CDR3 covers 14 residues. Germline V CDR1 and CDR2: SGHDT, YYEEEE. The CDR3 spells CASSTQGVWEKLFF. DNA of the CDR3: TGTGCCAGCAGCACACAGGGGGTCTGGGAAAAACTGTTTTTT.

The chain recombines TRBV2 with TRBJ2-5, with TRBD2 as a possible D gene (6 bases). The CDR3 contains 12 residues. Germline CDR1 is SNHLY and CDR2 is FYNNEI. The CDR3 DNA sequence: TGTGGAGGACGACCGGAGGGGGAGACCCAGTACTTC. Translation gives CGGRPEGETQYF. The full variable domain, with the rest looked up from reference TRBV2 and TRBJ2-5, is EPEVTQTPSHQVTQMGQEVILRCVPISNHLYFYWYRQILGQKVEFLVSFYNNEISEKSEIFDDQFSVERPDGSNFTLKIRSTKLEDSAMYFCGGRPEGETQYFGPGTRLLVL.

The chain has TRBV12-5 and TRBJ1-5; D is uncertain. The germline V and J ends were trimmed by 5 bases and 1 base, with 9 bases remaining between them. Germline V gives CDR1 LGHNT, CDR2 FRNRAP. This CDR3 region has 14 residues. For the CDR3, the DNA is TGTGCTAGTGGTCCAGGACTCAGCAATCAGCCCCAGCATTTT. Protein sequence: CASGPGLSNQPQHF.

The chain couples TRBV30 to TRBJ2-2; weak D call: TRBD2 (6 bases). Trimming shortened V by 1 base and J by 5 bases, and 8 bases separated the two germline ends. CDR3 length: 13 amino acids. In germline, CDR1 is GTSNPN, CDR2 SVGIG (reference sequence). The CDR3 spells CAWSGGLTGELFF. The CDR3 region has the DNA TGTGCCTGGAGTGGAGGACTAACCGGGGAGCTGTTTTTT.

The CDR3 loop reads CASSTRTGAGEQYF. CDR3 sequence (DNA): TGTGCCAGCAGCACCCGGACAGGGGCAGGCGAGCAGTACTTC. The rearrangement links TRBV7-8 to TRBJ2-7; 9 bases match TRBD1. Germline CDR1 and CDR2: SGHVS and FQNEAQ. J lost 6 bases, V lost 5 bases, and 8 bases had no gene match. The CDR3 has 14 amino acids.

The chain is built from TRBV12-5 and TRBJ2-7; 8 nucleotides agree with TRBD1. The CDR3 extends over 15 amino acids. Germline V gene lookup returns CDR1 LGHNT and CDR2 FRNRAP. V was clipped by 0 bases and J by 6 bases; unmatched bases: 7. CDR3 in amino acids: CASGLVPAGGGEQYF. Here the CDR3 DNA reads TGTGCTAGTGGTTTGGTACCGGCAGGGGGCGGCGAGCAGTACTTC. The variable domain in full, completed from reference TRBV12-5 and TRBJ2-7, reads DARVTQTPRHKVTEMGQEVTMRCQPILGHNTVFWYRQTMMQGLELLAYFRNRAPLDDSGMPKDRFSAEMPDATLATLKIQPSEPRDSAVYFCASGLVPAGGGEQYFGPGTRLTVT.

A few counts support this clone. The chain uses TRBV2 and TRBJ2-6, with 8 bases identical to TRBD1. Germline V lookup: CDR1 SNHLY, CDR2 FYNNEI. The CDR3 runs 18 residues. The J segment lost 0 bases and the V segment lost 5 bases, leaving 9 bases of the junction unmatched. The CDR3 protein is CASSMDRALTSGANVLTF. For the CDR3, the DNA is TGTGCCAGCAGTATGGACAGGGCGCTTACCTCTGGGGCCAACGTCCTGACTTTC. Looking up the rest from reference TRBV2 and TRBJ2-6 gives the full variable domain: EPEVTQTPSHQVTQMGQEVILRCVPISNHLYFYWYRQILGQKVEFLVSFYNNEISEKSEIFDDQFSVERPDGSNFTLKIRSTKLEDSAMYFCASSMDRALTSGANVLTFGAGSRLTVL.

The chain combines TRBV5-1 with TRBJ2-7; D is possibly TRBD1 (5 bases). The V gene lost 4 bases and the J gene lost 5 bases, with 13 bases spanning the gap. The CDR3 covers 13 residues. Germline V gene data show CDR1 as SGHRS and CDR2 as YFSETQ. The CDR3 nucleotides are TGCGCCAGCAGCAGGGGCCGAAGCAACGAGCAGTACTTC. Protein sequence: CASSRGRSNEQYF.

The chain couples TRBV18 to TRBJ2-1, with TRBD1 matching over 7 bases. The CDR3 loop spans 16 amino acids. Looked up from germline, CDR1 is KGHSH and CDR2 is LQKENI. After removal of 0 bases from V and 5 bases from J, the junction contained 7 bases not matched to a gene. The chain's CDR3 is CASSPPMRQGDNEQFF. CDR3 bases: TGTGCCAGCTCACCACCGATGAGACAGGGTGACAATGAGCAGTTCTTC.

The chain couples TRBV20-1 to TRBJ2-5, with D perhaps matching TRBD1 (7 bases). Per the germline V gene, CDR1 is DFQATT and CDR2 is SNEGSKA (reference sequence). V was trimmed by 0 bases and J by 10 bases, leaving 9 bases between them. The CDR3 has 11 residues. The CDR3 loop reads CSARDQGGQYF. CDR3 DNA sequence: TGCAGTGCTAGAGATCAGGGGGGCCAGTACTTC.